This T cell receptor beta chain was captured in a study of glioma-infiltrating T cells after dendritic cell vaccination. Input was around 2.1 ug genomic DNA, or all available if less. Sequenced by immunoSEQ multiplex PCR; TCRdb stores in-frame clones only, minus some. Among 55,000 to 75,000 clones, around 85% were seen once, and the ten largest hold around 14%. Stated time point: after dendritic cell vaccination, including at tumor progression/relapse. No glioblastoma patient carried an isocitrate dehydrogenase mutation. PBMC sampling occurred before vaccination, two weeks after the third dose, and at progression. The CDR3 length is 13 residues. V dropped 4 bases and J dropped 7 bases, with 13 bases sitting between them. Germline CDR1 and CDR2: SNHLY and FYNNEI.

This receptor was obtained from a human donor with glioblastoma. Sequences were derived from blood, sampled after dendritic cell vaccination. This chain joins TRBV2 and TRBJ1-1; D not certain. The CDR3 sequence: CASSASLDFEAFF. The DNA of the CDR3 is TGTGCCAGCAGTGCTAGTTTGGATTTTGAAGCTTTCTTT.